The clone carrying this TCR beta chain was seen more than once but under ten times. Its antigen is not identified. The sample originates from a study of glioma-infiltrating T cells. Study observations and caveats: Non-neoplastic patients had below-expected tissue-blood divergence, while all gliomas exceeded expectation. Only very few CDR3 sequences appeared in both tissue and blood.

Per the germline V gene, CDR1 is DFQATT and CDR2 is SNEGSKA (reference sequence). The CDR3 runs 18 residues. J gave up 0 bases and V 3 bases, and 11 bases lay outside the gene matches. Using RNA template, CDR3s of TCR alpha and beta were amplified with iRepertoire arm-PCR. Input was roughly 95-400 ng of tissue mRNA or PBMC total RNA. TCRdb called the multiplex PCR reads again in MiXCR, with one record for every CDR3 protein. The sample has some 130,000 distinct CDR3 sequences, roughly a quarter seen once. This receptor was obtained from a human donor with low-grade glioma or glioblastoma, undergoing nonglioma brain surgery, or in good health (not recorded which). This chain joins TRBV20-1 and TRBJ1-5, with TRBD1 matching 10 bases. The sequenced sample consisted of glioma tissue, nonneoplastic brain tissue, or PBMCs (not recorded which). CDR3 coding DNA: TGCAGTGCTAGGGCTCCCGGGACAGGGGCTTATAGCAATCAGCCCCAGCATTTT. The encoded protein is CSARAPGTGAYSNQPQHF.